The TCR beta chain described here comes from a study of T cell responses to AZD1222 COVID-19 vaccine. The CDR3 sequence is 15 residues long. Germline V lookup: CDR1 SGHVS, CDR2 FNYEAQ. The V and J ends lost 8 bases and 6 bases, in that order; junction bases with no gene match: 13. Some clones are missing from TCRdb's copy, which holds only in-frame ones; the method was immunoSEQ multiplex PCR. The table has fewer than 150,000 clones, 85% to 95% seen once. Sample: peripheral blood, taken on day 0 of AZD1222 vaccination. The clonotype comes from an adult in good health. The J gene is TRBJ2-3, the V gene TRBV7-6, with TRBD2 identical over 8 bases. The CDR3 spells CASSSMAGGGDTQYF. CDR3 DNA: TGTGCCAGCTCTAGCATGGCGGGGGGAGGGGATACGCAGTATTTT.